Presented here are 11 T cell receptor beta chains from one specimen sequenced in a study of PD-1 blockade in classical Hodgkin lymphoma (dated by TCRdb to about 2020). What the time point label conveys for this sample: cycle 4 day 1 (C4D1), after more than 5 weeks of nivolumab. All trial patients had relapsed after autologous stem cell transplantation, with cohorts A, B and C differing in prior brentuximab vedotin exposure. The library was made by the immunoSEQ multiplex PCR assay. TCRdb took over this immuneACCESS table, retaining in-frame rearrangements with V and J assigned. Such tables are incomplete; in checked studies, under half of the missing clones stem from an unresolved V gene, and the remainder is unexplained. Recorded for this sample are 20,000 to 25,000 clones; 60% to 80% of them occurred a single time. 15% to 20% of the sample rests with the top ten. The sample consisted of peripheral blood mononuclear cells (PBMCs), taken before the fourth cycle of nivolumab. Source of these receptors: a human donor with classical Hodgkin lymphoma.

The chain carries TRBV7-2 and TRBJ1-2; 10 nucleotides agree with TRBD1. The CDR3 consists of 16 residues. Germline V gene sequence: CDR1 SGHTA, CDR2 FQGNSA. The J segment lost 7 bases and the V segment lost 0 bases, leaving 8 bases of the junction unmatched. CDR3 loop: CASSLAPGQGNSGYTF. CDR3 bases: TGTGCCAGCAGCTTAGCTCCGGGACAGGGGAACAGTGGCTACACCTTC.

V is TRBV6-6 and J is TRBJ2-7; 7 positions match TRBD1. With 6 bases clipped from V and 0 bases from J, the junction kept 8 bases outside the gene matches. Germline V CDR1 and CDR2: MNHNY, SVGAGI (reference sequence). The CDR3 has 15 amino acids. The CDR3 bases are TGTGCCAGCAGCGCAAACAGGGGTAGCTCCTACGAGCAGTACTTC. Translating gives CASSANRGSSYEQYF.

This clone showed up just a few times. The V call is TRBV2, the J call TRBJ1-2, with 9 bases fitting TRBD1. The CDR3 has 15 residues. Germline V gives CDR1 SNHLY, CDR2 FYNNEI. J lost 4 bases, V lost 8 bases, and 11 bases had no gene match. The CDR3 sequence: CASLRDRVSGYGYTF. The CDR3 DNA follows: TGTGCCAGCCTCCGGGACAGGGTATCGGGCTATGGCTACACCTTC.

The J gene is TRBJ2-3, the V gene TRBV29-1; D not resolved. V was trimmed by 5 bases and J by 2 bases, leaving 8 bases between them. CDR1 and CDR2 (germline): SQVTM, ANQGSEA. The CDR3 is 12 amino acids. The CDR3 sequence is CSVLRYTDTQYF. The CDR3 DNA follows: TGCAGCGTTCTAAGATACACAGATACGCAGTATTTT.

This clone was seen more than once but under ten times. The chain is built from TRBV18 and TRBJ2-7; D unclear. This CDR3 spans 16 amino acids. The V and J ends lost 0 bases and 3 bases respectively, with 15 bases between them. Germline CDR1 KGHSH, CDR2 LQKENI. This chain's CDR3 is CASSPPGWGSVYEQYF. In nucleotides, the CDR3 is TGTGCCAGCTCACCACCGGGTTGGGGTTCGGTCTACGAGCAGTACTTC.

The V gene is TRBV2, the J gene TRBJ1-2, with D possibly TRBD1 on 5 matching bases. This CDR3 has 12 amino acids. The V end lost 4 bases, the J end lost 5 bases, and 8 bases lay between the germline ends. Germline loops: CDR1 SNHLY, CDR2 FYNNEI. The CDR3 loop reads CASSGQSYGYTF. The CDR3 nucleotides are TGTGCCAGCAGTGGACAGTCGTATGGCTACACCTTC.

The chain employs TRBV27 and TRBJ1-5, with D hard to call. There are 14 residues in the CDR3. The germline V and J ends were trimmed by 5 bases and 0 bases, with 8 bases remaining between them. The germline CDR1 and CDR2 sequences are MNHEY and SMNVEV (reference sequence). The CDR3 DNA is TGTGCCAGCAGTCCAACCTATAGCAATCAGCCCCAGCATTTT. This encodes CASSPTYSNQPQHF.

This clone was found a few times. The CDR3 nucleotides are TGTGCCAGCAGCTTGGGTCTCTTGGGGAAGTACTTC. This codes for CASSLGLLGKYF. This chain links TRBV7-2 with TRBJ2-5, with D uncertain. The CDR3 is 12 amino acids. Trimming pared 3 bases from V and 12 bases from J, leaving 14 bases between. Germline values: CDR1 SGHTA, CDR2 FQGNSA.

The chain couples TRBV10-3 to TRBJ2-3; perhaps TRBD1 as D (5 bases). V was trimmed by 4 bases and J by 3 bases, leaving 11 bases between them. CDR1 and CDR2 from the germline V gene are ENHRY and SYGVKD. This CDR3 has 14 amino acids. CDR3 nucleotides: TGTGCCATCAGTGGGGGCCTTCAGACAGATACGCAGTATTTT. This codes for CAISGGLQTDTQYF.

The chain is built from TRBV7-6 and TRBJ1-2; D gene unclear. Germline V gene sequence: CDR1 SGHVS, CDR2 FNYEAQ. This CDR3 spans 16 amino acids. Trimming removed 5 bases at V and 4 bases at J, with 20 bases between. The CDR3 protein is CASSVHQSRKTYGYTF. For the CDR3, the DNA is TGTGCCAGCAGCGTTCATCAATCTCGAAAGACCTATGGCTACACCTTC.

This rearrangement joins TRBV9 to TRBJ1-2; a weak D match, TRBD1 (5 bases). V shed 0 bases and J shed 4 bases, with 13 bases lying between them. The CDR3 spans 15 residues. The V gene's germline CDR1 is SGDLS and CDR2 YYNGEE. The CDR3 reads CASSVGQSPGYGYTF. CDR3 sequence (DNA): TGTGCCAGCAGCGTAGGACAGAGCCCGGGCTATGGCTACACCTTC.